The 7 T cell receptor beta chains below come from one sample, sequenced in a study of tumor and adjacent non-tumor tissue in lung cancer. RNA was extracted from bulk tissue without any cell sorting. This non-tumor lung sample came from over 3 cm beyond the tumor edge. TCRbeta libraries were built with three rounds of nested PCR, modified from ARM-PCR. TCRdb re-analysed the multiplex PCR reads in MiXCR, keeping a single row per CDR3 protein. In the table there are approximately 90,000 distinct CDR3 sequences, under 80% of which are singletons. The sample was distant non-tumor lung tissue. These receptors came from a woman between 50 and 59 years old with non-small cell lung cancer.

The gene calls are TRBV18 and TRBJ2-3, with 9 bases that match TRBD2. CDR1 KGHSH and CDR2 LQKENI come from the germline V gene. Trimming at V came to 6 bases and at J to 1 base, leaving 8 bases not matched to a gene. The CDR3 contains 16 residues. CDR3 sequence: CASSSSSGTGTDTQYF. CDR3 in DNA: TGTGCCAGCTCCTCCTCTAGCGGGACTGGCACAGATACGCAGTATTTT.

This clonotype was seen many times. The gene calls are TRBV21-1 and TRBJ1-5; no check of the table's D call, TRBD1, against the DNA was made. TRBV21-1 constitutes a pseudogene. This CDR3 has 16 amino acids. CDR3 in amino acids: CASSKDIPYSNQPQHF. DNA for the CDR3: TGTGCCAGCAGCAAGGACATACCGTATAGCAATCAGCCCCAGCATTTT.

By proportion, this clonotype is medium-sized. The CDR3 DNA reads TGTGCCAGCAGAGTGGGGGTTTACAATGAGCAGTTCTTC. Amino acid sequence: CASRVGVYNEQFF. V is TRBV11-2 and J is TRBJ2-1, with D perhaps being TRBD1 or TRBD2 (5 bases each). The CDR3 contains 13 residues. Germline-derived CDR1 and CDR2 are SGHAT and FQNNGV. V dropped 6 bases and J dropped 4 bases, with 10 bases sitting between them.

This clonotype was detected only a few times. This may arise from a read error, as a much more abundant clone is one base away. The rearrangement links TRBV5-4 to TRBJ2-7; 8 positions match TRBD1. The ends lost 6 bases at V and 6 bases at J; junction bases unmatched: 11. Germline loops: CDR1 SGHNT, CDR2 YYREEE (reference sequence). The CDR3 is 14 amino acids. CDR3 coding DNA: TGTGCCAGCAACCCATGGGCAGGGGGCGCCGAGCAGTACTTC. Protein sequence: CASNPWAGGAEQYF.

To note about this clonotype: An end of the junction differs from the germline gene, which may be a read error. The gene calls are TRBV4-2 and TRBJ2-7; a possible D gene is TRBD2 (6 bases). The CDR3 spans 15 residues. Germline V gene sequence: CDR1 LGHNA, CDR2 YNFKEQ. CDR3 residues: CTSNQLGTPSYEQYF. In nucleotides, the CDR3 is TGTACCAGCAACCAGTTAGGGACTCCGTCCTACGAGCAGTACTTC.

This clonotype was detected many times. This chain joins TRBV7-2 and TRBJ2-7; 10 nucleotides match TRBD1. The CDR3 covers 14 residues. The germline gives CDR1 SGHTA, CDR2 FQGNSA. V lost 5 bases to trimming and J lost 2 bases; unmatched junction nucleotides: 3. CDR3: CASSLGTGAYEQYF. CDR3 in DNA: TGTGCCAGCAGCCTCGGGACAGGGGCCTACGAGCAGTACTTC.

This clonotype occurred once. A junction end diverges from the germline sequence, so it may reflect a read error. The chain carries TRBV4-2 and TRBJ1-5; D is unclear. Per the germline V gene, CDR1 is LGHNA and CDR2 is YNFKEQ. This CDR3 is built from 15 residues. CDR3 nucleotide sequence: TGTGCCGGGAGCCAAGACCTCACTAGCAATCAGCCCCAGCACTTT. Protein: CAGSQDLTSNQPQHF.